This T cell receptor (beta chain) was identified during a study of cytomegalovirus exposure and HLA in healthy donors. Looked up from germline, CDR1 is LNHNV and CDR2 is YYDKDF (reference sequence). The CDR3 sequence is 14 residues long. The trim removed 5 bases at V and 0 bases at J, leaving 4 bases unmatched. Whole-study results and caveats: Upon later analysis, TCR association rates were observed to vary by HLA locus, being highest for DRB1 and lowest for HLA-C. The CMV antigen specificity of a few CMV-associated chains was confirmed through in vitro analysis. Listed as cytomegalovirus-associated were 150 or so TCR beta chains.

Primers included in the PCR were 60 Vbeta and 13 Jbeta primers. Data came from immunoSEQ multiplex PCR; TCRdb stores just in-frame clones and leaves some out. Among 85,000 to 90,000 clones listed, about 75% were seen once. This clone was counted a single time. Its target is not known. Regarding donors, all were healthy bone marrow donors. Sequenced input: PBMCs. The J gene is TRBJ2-7, the V gene TRBV15; 7 bases are shared with TRBD1. The clonotype was recovered from a man aged 25 to 40 in good health and CMV-seropositive. CDR3 DNA: TGTGCCACCAGCCAGGACAGGAGCTCCTACGAGCAGTACTTC. Amino acid sequence: CATSQDRSSYEQYF.